Reported below is one T cell receptor (beta chain). The antigen remains undetermined. Blood RNA originated from unsorted whole blood, with germline DNA additionally extracted. This sample is drawn from a study of tumor-infiltrating lymphocytes in primary liver carcinoma. The germline V and J ends were trimmed by 5 bases and 7 bases, with 11 bases remaining between them. The germline gives CDR1 SGHTA, CDR2 FQGTGA. This CDR3 has 13 amino acids. Reverse transcription of roughly 470 ng total RNA with a constant-region primer produced TCR beta cDNA. Sequencing libraries for TCR beta derived from three nested multiplex PCR rounds that used slightly modified ARM-PCR. Running 10 cycles apiece, the first two PCR rounds relied on TRBV1-TRBV30 forward primers together with a C-beta reverse primer. MiXCR, run by TCRdb on the multiplex PCR reads, gives a single entry per CDR3 protein. The table includes approximately 330,000 distinct CDR3 sequences, roughly two thirds detected once.

Study results and limitations: Researchers found tumor-adjacent and tumor-blood pairs overlapped less than tumor region pairs. Unsorted bulk sampling ruled out any CD4+ versus CD8+ repertoire comparison.

The material sequenced was peripheral blood. The source is a man aged 40-50 years with primary liver carcinoma and hepatitis B virus infection. V and J are TRBV7-3 and TRBJ2-2; D perhaps matches TRBD2 (5 bases). This CDR3 is CASSTQEGGELFF. CDR3 nucleotide sequence: TGTGCCAGCAGCACTCAAGAGGGCGGGGAGCTGTTTTTT.